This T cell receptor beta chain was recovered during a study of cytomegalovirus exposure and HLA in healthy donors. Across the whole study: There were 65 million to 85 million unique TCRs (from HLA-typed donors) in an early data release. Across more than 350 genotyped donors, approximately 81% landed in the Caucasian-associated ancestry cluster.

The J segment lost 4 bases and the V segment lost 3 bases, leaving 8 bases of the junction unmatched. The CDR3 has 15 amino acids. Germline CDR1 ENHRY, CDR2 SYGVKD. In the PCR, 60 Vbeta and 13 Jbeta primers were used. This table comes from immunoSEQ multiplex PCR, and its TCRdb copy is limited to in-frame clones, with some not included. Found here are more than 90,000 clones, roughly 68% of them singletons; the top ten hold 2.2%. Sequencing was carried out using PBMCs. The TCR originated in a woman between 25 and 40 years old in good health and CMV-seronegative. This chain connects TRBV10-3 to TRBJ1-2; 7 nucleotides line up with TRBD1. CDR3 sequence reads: CAISERQGFIYGYTF. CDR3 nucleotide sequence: TGTGCCATCAGTGAACGACAGGGCTTCATCTATGGCTACACCTTC.